This T cell receptor beta chain was observed in a study of blood T cell repertoires in COVID-19. Study at large: Sources were T cells, B-cell-depleted T cells, or PBMCs; the material itself was cDNA or gDNA.

Repertoires were generated with immunoSEQ multiplex PCR, while TCRdb's copy carries only in-frame clones and drops some. The data contain about 180,000 clones, about 81% of them singletons. Material: peripheral blood. The TCR comes from a woman over 75 with COVID-19, enrolled during active disease.

In DNA form, the CDR3 reads TGCAGCGTTGAATCCTTAGCGGGAAGGGGAGTCAATGAGCAGTTCTTC. This encodes CSVESLAGRGVNEQFF. V is TRBV29-1 and J is TRBJ2-1; TRBD2 aligns across 8 bases. Looked up from germline, CDR1 is SQVTM and CDR2 is ANQGSEA. CDR3 length: 16 residues. V shed 2 bases and J 6 bases; nucleotides not matched to a gene: 12.